This TCR beta chain was identified in a study of T-cell memory formation after mild COVID-19. Findings and limits, study-wide: Day 15 to 85 contracting clones showed balanced CD4/CD8; later expanders leaned CD4+.

The CDR3 spans 16 residues. Germline assignment: CDR1 SGHRS and CDR2 YFSETQ. The V and J ends lost 0 bases and 0 bases, in that order; junction bases with no gene match: 6. Concerning this clonotype itself: The antigen is unknown.

Constant-segment-primed 5'RACE gave TCR alpha and TCR beta cDNA libraries with sample barcodes and UMIs. TCRdb analysed the 5' RACE reads with MiXCR anew, one entry per CDR3 protein. The sample shows approximately 300,000 distinct CDR3 sequences, approximately 15% of them seen only once. The chain carries TRBV5-1 and TRBJ2-7; TRBD1 matches at 7 bases. Sequencing was carried out using PBMCs or a T cell subset sorted from them (not recorded which). The sequence derives from a man aged 18 to 30 who had mild COVID-19 (a few samples of this study predate the infection). Cell type and time point are not known. The CDR3: CASSLEGGGSSYEQYV. DNA for the CDR3: TGCGCCAGCAGCTTGGAAGGGGGCGGTTCCTCCTACGAGCAGTACGTC.